A selection of T cell receptor beta chains follows, all from one sample in a study of T cells after posttransplantation cyclophosphamide. Profiling relied on immunoSEQ multiplex PCR, and the TCRdb table lists in-frame clones only, not all of them. The sample includes under 4,000 clones, roughly 62% seen only once; the top ten take 20% to 30%. What was sequenced was memory CD8+ T cells sorted from blood. All receptors come from a young woman in good health and a related stem cell transplant donor. CDR3s include the opening cysteine and the closing phenylalanine or tryptophan. The D gene is left open where the match is weak. Expanded clones are given a class, and other clones once, few, many or no size at all.

d_gene | j_gene | v_gene | abundance | CDR3aa | CDR3nt
TRBD1 | TRBJ1-2 | TRBV6-5 | NA | CASSSIGQGVTVYTF | TGTGCCAGCAGTTCGATTGGACAGGGGGTGACAGTCTACACCTTC
NA | TRBJ2-6 | TRBV7-9 | NA | CASSLLEIYF | TGTGCCAGCAGCTTATTGGAGATTTATTTC
TRBD1 | TRBJ2-5 | TRBV7-9 | NA | CASSPGQGDWETQYF | TGTGCCAGCAGCCCAGGACAGGGGGACTGGGAGACCCAGTACTTC
NA | TRBJ2-3 | TRBV28 | once | CASSFRTMPTDTQYF | TGTGCCAGCAGTTTCCGGACTATGCCCACAGATACGCAGTATTTT
NA | TRBJ1-3 | TRBV4-1 | NA | CASSQDDFHSGNTIYF | TGCGCCAGCAGCCAAGATGACTTCCACTCTGGAAACACCATATATTTT
TRBD1 | TRBJ2-7 | TRBV30 | NA | CAWDEGAGEQYF | TGTGCCTGGGATGAGGGGGCAGGGGAGCAGTACTTC
TRBD1 | TRBJ2-7 | TRBV7-9 | few | CASSQDLGQGNYEQYF | TGTGCCAGCAGCCAAGACCTAGGACAGGGGAATTACGAGCAGTACTTC
TRBD2 | TRBJ2-1 | TRBV4-3 | NA | CASSQDPGGPNEQFF | TGCGCCAGCAGCCAAGATCCGGGGGGGCCAAATGAGCAGTTCTTC
NA | TRBJ1-5 | TRBV5-1 | NA | CASSLAQGEQPQHF | TGCGCCAGCAGCTTGGCGCAGGGCGAGCAGCCCCAGCATTTT
TRBD1 | TRBJ1-6 | TRBV7-9 | few | CASSFMAWTGGNSPLHF | TGTGCCAGCAGCTTCATGGCCTGGACAGGGGGTAATTCCCCCCTCCACTTT
NA | TRBJ2-7 | TRBV7-5 | NA | CARSHGVRSNGTYEQYF | TGTGCCAGAAGCCACGGGGTAAGGTCCAACGGAACCTACGAGCAGTACTTC
TRBD1 | TRBJ1-2 | TRBV6-5 | NA | CASSPPGTGHGYTF | TGTGCCAGCAGTCCTCCCGGGACAGGGCATGGCTACACCTTC
NA | TRBJ1-3 | TRBV5-8 | NA | CASTENPNTIYF | TGTGCCAGCACCGAGAACCCGAACACCATATATTTT
TRBD2 | TRBJ2-3 | TRBV5-7 | few | CASSLGTSGLTSTDTQYF | TGTGCCAGCAGCTTGGGGACTAGCGGCCTTACTAGCACAGATACGCAGTATTTT
TRBD1 | TRBJ2-1 | TRBV15 | NA | CATSRATPGQGSEKQFF | TGTGCCACCAGCAGAGCTACCCCGGGACAGGGTAGTGAAAAGCAGTTCTTC
TRBD2 | TRBJ2-1 | TRBV10-3 | NA | CAISESASGGANEQFF | TGTGCCATCAGTGAGTCGGCTAGCGGGGGGGCTAATGAGCAGTTCTTC
NA | TRBJ1-2 | TRBV7-9 | few | CASSHDSVWDGYTF | TGTGCCAGCAGCCACGACAGCGTCTGGGATGGCTACACCTTC
TRBD1 | TRBJ1-1 | TRBV19 | NA | CASSPRTGGLGAFF | TGTGCCAGTAGCCCCCGGACAGGGGGTTTGGGAGCTTTCTTT
TRBD1 | TRBJ2-6 | TRBV5-4 | NA | CASSLGDSHSGANVLTF | TGTGCCAGCAGCTTGGGGGACAGTCACTCTGGGGCCAACGTCCTGACTTTC
NA | TRBJ1-6 | TRBV14 | NA | CASSQRGGAVSPLHF | TGTGCCAGCAGCCAACGCGGGGGGGCGGTTTCACCCCTCCACTTT
TRBD1 | TRBJ2-7 | TRBV29-1 | once | CSVRDRATEQYF | TGCAGCGTCCGGGACAGGGCTACGGAGCAGTACTTC
NA | TRBJ2-5 | TRBV4-3 | medium-sized | CASSQEEGGGSETQYF | TGCGCCAGCAGCCAAGAGGAAGGCGGGGGCTCGGAAACCCAGTACTTC
TRBD1 | TRBJ1-1 | TRBV7-9 | NA | CASSPSGTGGAGTEAFF | TGTGCCAGCAGCCCTTCTGGGACAGGGGGCGCAGGGACTGAAGCTTTCTTT
NA | TRBJ2-6 | TRBV5-1 | NA | CASNSLGSQSRANVLTF | TGCGCCAGCAATTCCCTAGGTTCACAAAGTCGGGCCAACGTCCTGACTTTC
TRBD2 | TRBJ2-1 | TRBV11-2 | NA | CASSFLRTSGGPYNEQFF | TGTGCCAGCAGCTTCCTCCGAACTAGCGGGGGGCCTTACAATGAGCAGTTCTTC
NA | TRBJ1-2 | TRBV2 | few | CASSEAGLANYGYTF | TGTGCCAGCAGTGAAGCCGGGTTAGCTAACTATGGCTACACCTTC
NA | TRBJ2-3 | TRBV2 | few | CASSAGDVAPGTQYF | TGTGCCAGCAGCGCAGGGGACGTCGCGCCAGGTACGCAGTATTTT
NA | TRBJ2-3 | TRBV4-3 | NA | CASSQELGSTDTQYF | TGCGCCAGCAGCCAAGAACTCGGTAGCACAGATACGCAGTATTTT
TRBD1 | TRBJ2-7 | TRBV7-2 | NA | CASSPWTGYEQYF | TGTGCCAGCAGCCCCTGGACAGGGTACGAGCAGTACTTC
NA | TRBJ2-3 | TRBV7-3 | NA | CASSLSGGFGIDTQYF | TGTGCCAGCAGCTTAAGTGGGGGCTTCGGAATAGATACGCAGTATTTT
TRBD2 | TRBJ2-7 | TRBV28 | NA | CASSDLAGPTYEQYF | TGTGCCAGCAGTGACCTAGCGGGGCCGACCTACGAGCAGTACTTC
NA | TRBJ2-1 | TRBV19 | once | CASSPSYGEQFF | TGTGCCAGTAGTCCTAGCTACGGAGAGCAGTTCTTC
NA | TRBJ2-7 | TRBV28 | NA | CANSWGPREQYF | TGTGCCAACTCCTGGGGGCCTCGGGAGCAGTACTTC
NA | TRBJ1-2 | TRBV7-2 | few | CASSLNSPQVGYTF | TGTGCCAGCAGCTTAAATTCCCCTCAGGTCGGCTACACCTTC
NA | TRBJ1-4 | TRBV4-3 | medium-sized | CASSQEGSGLGKLFF | TGCGCCAGCAGCCAAGAAGGTTCGGGTCTAGGAAAACTGTTTTTT
TRBD1 | TRBJ1-1 | TRBV19 | large | CASSTQGDVAEAFF | TGTGCCAGTAGTACACAGGGGGATGTCGCTGAAGCTTTCTTT
TRBD2 | TRBJ2-2 | TRBV25-1 | NA | CASSGGGDTGELFF | TGTGCCAGCAGTGGCGGGGGGGACACCGGGGAGCTGTTTTTT
TRBD1 | TRBJ2-2 | TRBV27 | NA | CASSFGDRDTGELFF | TGTGCCAGCAGTTTCGGGGACAGGGATACCGGGGAGCTGTTTTTT
TRBD1 | TRBJ1-4 | TRBV4-2 | NA | CASSQATGGLANEKLFF | TGTGCCAGCAGCCAAGCGACAGGGGGCCTGGCTAATGAAAAACTGTTTTTT
NA | TRBJ2-7 | TRBV5-1 | few | CASSLSRGLSSYEQYF | TGCGCCAGCAGCTTATCCCGGGGTTTAAGCTCCTACGAGCAGTACTTC
NA | TRBJ2-4 | TRBV28 | NA | CASTLEGQRNIQYF | TGTGCCAGCACCCTGGAGGGACAGCGAAACATTCAGTACTTC
NA | TRBJ1-2 | TRBV15 | NA | CATSRDSGGRRGYTF | TGTGCCACCAGCAGAGATTCCGGGGGGCGCAGGGGCTACACCTTC
NA | TRBJ2-7 | TRBV5-6 | few | CASSLEWALGDEQYF | TGTGCCAGCAGCTTGGAGTGGGCCCTCGGGGACGAGCAGTACTTC
TRBD1 | TRBJ1-2 | TRBV19 | few | CASTAQGAGYGYTF | TGTGCCAGTACCGCTCAGGGGGCGGGCTATGGCTACACCTTC
TRBD1 | TRBJ1-2 | TRBV27 | NA | CASSPPGQGMYGYTF | TGTGCCAGCAGTCCGCCGGGACAGGGAATGTATGGCTACACCTTC
NA | TRBJ2-2 | TRBV29-1 | NA | CSAKGGHDTGELFF | TGCAGCGCAAAGGGGGGGCATGACACCGGGGAGCTGTTTTTT
NA | TRBJ2-2 | TRBV7-8 | NA | CASSSGTSNTGELFF | TGTGCCAGCAGCTCCGGGACATCGAACACCGGGGAGCTGTTTTTT
NA | TRBJ1-1 | TRBV29-1 | NA | CSASPPGRENTEAFF | TGCAGCGCCTCCCCCCCGGGCAGGGAGAACACTGAAGCTTTCTTT
NA | TRBJ1-2 | TRBV30 | NA | CALVPGSDYGYTF | TGTGCCTTAGTTCCGGGGAGTGACTATGGCTACACCTTC
NA | TRBJ2-7 | TRBV6-6 | large | CASSLSPYEQYF | TGTGCCAGCAGTCTTAGCCCCTACGAGCAGTACTTC